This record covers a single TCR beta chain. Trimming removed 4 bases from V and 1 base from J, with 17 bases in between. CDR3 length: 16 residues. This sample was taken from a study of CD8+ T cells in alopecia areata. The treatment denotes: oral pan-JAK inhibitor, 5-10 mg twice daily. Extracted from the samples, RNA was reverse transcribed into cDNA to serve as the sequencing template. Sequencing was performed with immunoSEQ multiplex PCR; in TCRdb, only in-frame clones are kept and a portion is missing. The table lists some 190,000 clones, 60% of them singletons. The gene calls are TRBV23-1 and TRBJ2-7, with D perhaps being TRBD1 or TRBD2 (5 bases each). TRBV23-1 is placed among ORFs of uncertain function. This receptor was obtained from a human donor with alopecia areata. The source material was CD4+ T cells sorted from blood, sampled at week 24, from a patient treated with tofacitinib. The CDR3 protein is CASSLTPGTGSYEQYF. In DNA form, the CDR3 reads TGCGCCAGCAGTCTGACCCCCGGGACGGGATCCTACGAGCAGTACTTC.